The clone carrying this T cell receptor (beta chain) was found a few times. These data are taken from a study of blood T cell repertoires in COVID-19. Study overall: PBMCs, B-cell-depleted T cells, or T cells provided the cDNA or gDNA that made up the material.

The protocol was immunoSEQ multiplex PCR, while the TCRdb copy is restricted to in-frame clones and leaves out a portion. Here the sample spans roughly 240,000 clones, approximately 87% being singletons. Sequenced input: peripheral blood. This receptor was identified in a man aged 60 to 75 who had recovered from COVID-19.

Here the CDR3 DNA reads TGTGCCAGCGCCCTGAATCGGAACTATGGCTACACCTTC. Residues: CASALNRNYGYTF. The chain has TRBV6-5 and TRBJ1-2; unclear D gene. V lost 8 bases, J lost 2 bases, and 12 bases lay in between. This CDR3 has 13 amino acids. Germline CDR1 reads MNHEY; CDR2 reads SVGAGI.